The T cell receptor (beta chain) described here comes from a study of blood T cells in healthy people across ages. General study points: Investigators treated diversity estimates from one million T cells as underestimates. The recorded TCR beta diversity per million T cells decreased in a roughly linear manner with age.

Worth noting for this clonotype: Its cognate antigen is unknown.

Trimming cost V 8 bases and J 6 bases, with 23 bases left between them. The germline CDR1 and CDR2 sequences are MNHEY and SMNVEV (reference sequence). The CDR3 consists of 17 residues. Primed by a sample-barcoded 5' primer and a J-beta primer mix, a second PCR proceeded for 7 to 11 cycles. Each of the cDNA molecules was tagged by a template-switch adaptor with 12 random nucleotides. TCRdb itself ran the 5' RACE reads through MiXCR, one entry per CDR3 protein. The table shows hundreds of thousands of distinct CDR3 sequences, with 24% occurring only once. This sample also belongs to another study, concerning T cells of mothers and their children. That report notes: The entire RNA extract went into cDNA synthesis at approximately 1.5 ug per 15 ul.

This clonotype was sampled from a boy aged 5-17 years in good health. Material: blood. The V and J genes are TRBV27 and TRBJ1-6; D may be TRBD1 (5 bases). As DNA, the CDR3 is TGTGCCAGCGGTCGATCGATGGGACGGCGAGCTAATTCACCCCTCCACTTT. Translation gives CASGRSMGRRANSPLHF.